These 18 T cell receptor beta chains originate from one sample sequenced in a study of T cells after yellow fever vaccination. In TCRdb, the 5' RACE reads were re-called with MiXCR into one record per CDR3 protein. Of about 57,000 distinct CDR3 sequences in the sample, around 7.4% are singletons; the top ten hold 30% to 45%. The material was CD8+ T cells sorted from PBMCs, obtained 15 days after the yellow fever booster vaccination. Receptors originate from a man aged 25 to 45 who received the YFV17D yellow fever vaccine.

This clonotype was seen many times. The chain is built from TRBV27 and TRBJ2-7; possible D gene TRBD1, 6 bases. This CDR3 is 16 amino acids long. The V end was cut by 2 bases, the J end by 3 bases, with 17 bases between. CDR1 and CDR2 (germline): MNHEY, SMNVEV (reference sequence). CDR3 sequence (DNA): TGTGCCAGCAGTTTAAGTCTCGGACAGAGATACTACGAGCAGTACTTC. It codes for CASSLSLGQRYYEQYF.

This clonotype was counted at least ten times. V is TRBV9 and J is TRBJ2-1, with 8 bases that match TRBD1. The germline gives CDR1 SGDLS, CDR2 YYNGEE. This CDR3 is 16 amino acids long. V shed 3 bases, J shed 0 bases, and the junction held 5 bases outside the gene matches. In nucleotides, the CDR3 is TGTGCCAGCAGCGGGTCAGGGGGCAGCTCCTACAATGAGCAGTTCTTC. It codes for CASSGSGGSSYNEQFF.

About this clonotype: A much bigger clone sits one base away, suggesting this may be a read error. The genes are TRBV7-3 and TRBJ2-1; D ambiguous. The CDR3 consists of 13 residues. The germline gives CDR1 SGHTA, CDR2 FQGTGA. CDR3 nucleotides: TGTGCCAGCAGCTTAATTGCGGCAGGTGAGCGGTTCTTC. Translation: CASSLIAAGERFF. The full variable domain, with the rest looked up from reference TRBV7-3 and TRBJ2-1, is GAGVSQTPSNKVTEKGKYVELRCDPISGHTALYWYRQSLGQGPEFLIYFQGTGAADDSGLPNDRFFAVRPEGSVSTLKIQRTERGDSAVYLCASSLIAAGERFFGPGTRLTVL.

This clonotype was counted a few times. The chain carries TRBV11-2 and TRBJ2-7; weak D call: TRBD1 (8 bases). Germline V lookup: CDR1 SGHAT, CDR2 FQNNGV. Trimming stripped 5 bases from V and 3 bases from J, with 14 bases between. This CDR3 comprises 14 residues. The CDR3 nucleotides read TGTGCCAGCAGCGTTACAGGGGGGGACTACGAGCAGTACTTC. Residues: CASSVTGGDYEQYF.

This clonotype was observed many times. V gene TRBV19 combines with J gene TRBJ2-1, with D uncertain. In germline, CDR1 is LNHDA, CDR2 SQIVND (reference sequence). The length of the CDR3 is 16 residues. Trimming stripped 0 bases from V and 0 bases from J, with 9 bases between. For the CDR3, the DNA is TGTGCCAGTAGTATAGATCGGGCAGGCTCCTACAATGAGCAGTTCTTC. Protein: CASSIDRAGSYNEQFF. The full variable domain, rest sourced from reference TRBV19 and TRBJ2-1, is DGGITQSPKYLFRKEGQNVTLSCEQNLNHDAMYWYRQDPGQGLRLIYYSQIVNDFQKGDIAEGYSVSREKKESFPLTVTSAQKNPTAFYLCASSIDRAGSYNEQFFGPGTRLTVL.

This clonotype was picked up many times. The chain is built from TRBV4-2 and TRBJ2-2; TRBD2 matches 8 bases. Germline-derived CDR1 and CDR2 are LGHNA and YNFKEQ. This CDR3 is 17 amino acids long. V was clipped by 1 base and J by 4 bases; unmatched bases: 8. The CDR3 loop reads CASSQGAGLGSTGELFF. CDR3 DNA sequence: TGTGCCAGCAGCCAAGGGGCGGGACTAGGGTCCACCGGGGAGCTGTTTTTT.

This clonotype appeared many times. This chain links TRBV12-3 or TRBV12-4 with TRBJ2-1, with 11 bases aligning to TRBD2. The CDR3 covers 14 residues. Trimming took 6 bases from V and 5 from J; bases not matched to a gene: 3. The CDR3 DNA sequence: TGTGCCAGCAGCCCGACTAGCGGGGACAATGAGCAGTTCTTC. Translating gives CASSPTSGDNEQFF.

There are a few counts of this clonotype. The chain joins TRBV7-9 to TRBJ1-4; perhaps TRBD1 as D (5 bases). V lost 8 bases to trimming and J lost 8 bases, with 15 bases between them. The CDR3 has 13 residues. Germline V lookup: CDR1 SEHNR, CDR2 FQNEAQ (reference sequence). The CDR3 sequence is CASAWGGEEKLFF. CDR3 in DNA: TGTGCCAGCGCCTGGGGGGGAGAAGAAAAACTGTTTTTT.

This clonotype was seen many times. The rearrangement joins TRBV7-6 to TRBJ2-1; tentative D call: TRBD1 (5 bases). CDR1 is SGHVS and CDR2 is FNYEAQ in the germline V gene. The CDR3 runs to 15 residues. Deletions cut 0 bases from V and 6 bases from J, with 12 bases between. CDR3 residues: CASSLASRVPNEQFF. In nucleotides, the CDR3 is TGTGCCAGCAGCTTAGCAAGCAGGGTACCCAATGAGCAGTTCTTC.

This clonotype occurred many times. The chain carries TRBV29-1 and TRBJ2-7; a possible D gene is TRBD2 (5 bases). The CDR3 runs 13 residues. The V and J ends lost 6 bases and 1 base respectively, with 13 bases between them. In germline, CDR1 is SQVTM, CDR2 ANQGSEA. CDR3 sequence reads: CSVGATASYEQYF. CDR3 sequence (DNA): TGCAGCGTGGGAGCCACGGCATCCTACGAGCAGTACTTC.

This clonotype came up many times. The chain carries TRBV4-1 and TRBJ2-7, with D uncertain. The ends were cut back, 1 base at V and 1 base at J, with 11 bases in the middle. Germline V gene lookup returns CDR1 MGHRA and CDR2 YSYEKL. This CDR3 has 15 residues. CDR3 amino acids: CASSQGFTVSYEQYF. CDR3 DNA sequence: TGCGCCAGCAGCCAAGGATTCACGGTATCCTACGAGCAGTACTTC.

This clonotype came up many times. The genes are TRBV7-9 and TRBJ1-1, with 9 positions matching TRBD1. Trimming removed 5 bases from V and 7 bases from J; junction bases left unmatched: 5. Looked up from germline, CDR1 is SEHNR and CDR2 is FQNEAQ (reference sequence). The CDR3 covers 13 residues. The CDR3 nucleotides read TGTGCCAGCAGCAACCGGGACAGGGTTGAAGCTTTCTTT. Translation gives CASSNRDRVEAFF.

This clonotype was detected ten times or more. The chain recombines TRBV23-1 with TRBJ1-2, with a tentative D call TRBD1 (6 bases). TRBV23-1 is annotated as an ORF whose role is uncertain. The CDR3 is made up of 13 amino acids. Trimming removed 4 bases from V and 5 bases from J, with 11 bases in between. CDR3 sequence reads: CASSLHRVYGYTF. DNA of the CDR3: TGCGCCAGCAGTCTGCACAGGGTGTATGGCTACACCTTC.

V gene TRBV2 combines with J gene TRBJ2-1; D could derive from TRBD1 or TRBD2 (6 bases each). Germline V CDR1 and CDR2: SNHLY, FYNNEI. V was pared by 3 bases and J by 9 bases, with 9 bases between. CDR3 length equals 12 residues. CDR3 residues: CASSEGGAEQFF. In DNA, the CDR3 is TGTGCCAGCAGTGAGGGGGGCGCTGAGCAGTTCTTC.

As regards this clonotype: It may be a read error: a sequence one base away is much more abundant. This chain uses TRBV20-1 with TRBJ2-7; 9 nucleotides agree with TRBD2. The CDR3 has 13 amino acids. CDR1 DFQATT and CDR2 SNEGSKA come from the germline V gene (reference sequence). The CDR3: CSASGIASYEQYF. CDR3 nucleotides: TGCAGCGCTAGCGGGATAGCCTCCTACGAGCAGTACTTC.

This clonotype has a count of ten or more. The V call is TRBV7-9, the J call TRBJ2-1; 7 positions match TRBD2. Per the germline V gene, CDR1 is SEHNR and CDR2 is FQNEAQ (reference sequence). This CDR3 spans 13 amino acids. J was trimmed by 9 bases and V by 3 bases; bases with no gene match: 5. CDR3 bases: TGTGCCAGCAGCTTCGGCGGGAGCAGTGAGCAGTTCTTC. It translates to CASSFGGSSEQFF.

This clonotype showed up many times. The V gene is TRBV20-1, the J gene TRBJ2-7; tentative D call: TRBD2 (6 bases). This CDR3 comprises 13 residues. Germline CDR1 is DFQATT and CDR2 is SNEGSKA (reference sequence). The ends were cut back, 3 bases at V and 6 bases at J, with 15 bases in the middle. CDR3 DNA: TGCAGTGCTAGTAGTGGAGGGGTCTTCGAGCAGTACTTC. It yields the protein CSASSGGVFEQYF.

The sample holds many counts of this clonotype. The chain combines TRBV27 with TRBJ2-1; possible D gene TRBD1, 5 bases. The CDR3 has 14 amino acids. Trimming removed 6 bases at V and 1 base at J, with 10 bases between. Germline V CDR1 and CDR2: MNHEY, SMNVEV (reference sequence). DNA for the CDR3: TGTGCCAGCAGACATAGGACATCCTACAATGAGCAGTTCTTC. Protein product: CASRHRTSYNEQFF.